This T cell receptor beta chain was sequenced during a study of T cells in Graves' hyperthyroidism and ophthalmopathy. The CDR3 has 18 amino acids. V was pared by 2 bases and J by 4 bases, with 11 bases of the junction left unmatched. Looked up from germline, CDR1 is LGHNT and CDR2 is FRNRAP. The TCR beta CDR3 regions underwent amplification using RNA transcripts as the source. HTBI primers drove first-round RT-PCR of the TCR CDR3. TCRdb re-derived calls from the multiplex PCR reads in MiXCR, one entry per CDR3 protein. The data contain approximately 710,000 distinct CDR3 sequences, 15% to 20% of them singletons. This clonotype was observed at least ten times. The patients, who ranged from 18 to 65 in age, presented with newly diagnosed hyperthyroidism lasting under 2 months.

The genes are TRBV12-5 and TRBJ2-3; 11 nucleotides match TRBD2. This receptor was identified in a man aged 45 to 65 with Graves' hyperthyroidism. The source material was blood. For the CDR3, the DNA is TGTGCTAGTGGTTTGATAGCGGGAGGGCCGTTGATGGCAGATACGCAGTATTTT. This encodes CASGLIAGGPLMADTQYF.